The clone carrying this T cell receptor beta chain was recorded at least ten times. The data derive from a study of blood T cells in healthy people across ages. Together with a sample-barcoded 5' primer, a J-beta primer mix was included in a second PCR lasting about 7 to 12 cycles. MiXCR, applied by TCRdb to the 5' RACE reads, yields one record per CDR3 protein. The sample carries fewer than 750,000 distinct CDR3 sequences, about 51% recorded once. The sequence derives from a woman aged 80 or over in good health. The sequencing sample was made of blood.

The CDR3 is CASSKDHRASYEQYF. In DNA form, the CDR3 reads TGTGCCAGCAGCAAAGATCACAGGGCCTCCTACGAGCAGTACTTC. The gene calls are TRBV21-1 and TRBJ2-7; TRBD1 is taken as the D call from the table, unchecked against the DNA. TRBV21-1 is assigned pseudogene status. This CDR3 comprises 15 residues.